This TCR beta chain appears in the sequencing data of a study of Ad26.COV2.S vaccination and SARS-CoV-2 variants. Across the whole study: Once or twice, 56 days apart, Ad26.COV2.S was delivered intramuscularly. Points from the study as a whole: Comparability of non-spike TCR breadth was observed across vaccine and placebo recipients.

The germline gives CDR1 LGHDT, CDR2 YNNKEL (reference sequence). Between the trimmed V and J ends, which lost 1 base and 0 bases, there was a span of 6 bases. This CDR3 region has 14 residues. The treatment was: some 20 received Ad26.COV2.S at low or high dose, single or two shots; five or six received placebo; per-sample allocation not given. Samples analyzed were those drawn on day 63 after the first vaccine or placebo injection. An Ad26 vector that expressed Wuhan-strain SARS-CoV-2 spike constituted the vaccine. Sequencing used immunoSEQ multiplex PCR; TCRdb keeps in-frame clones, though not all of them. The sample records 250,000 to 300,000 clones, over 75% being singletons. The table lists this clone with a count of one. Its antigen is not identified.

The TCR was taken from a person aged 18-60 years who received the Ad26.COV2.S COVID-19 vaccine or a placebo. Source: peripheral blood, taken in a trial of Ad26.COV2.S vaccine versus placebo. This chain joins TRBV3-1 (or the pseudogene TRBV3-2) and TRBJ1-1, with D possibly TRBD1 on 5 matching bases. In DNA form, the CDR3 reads TGTGCCAGCAGCCAAGGACAGATGAACACTGAAGCTTTCTTT. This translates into CASSQGQMNTEAFF.